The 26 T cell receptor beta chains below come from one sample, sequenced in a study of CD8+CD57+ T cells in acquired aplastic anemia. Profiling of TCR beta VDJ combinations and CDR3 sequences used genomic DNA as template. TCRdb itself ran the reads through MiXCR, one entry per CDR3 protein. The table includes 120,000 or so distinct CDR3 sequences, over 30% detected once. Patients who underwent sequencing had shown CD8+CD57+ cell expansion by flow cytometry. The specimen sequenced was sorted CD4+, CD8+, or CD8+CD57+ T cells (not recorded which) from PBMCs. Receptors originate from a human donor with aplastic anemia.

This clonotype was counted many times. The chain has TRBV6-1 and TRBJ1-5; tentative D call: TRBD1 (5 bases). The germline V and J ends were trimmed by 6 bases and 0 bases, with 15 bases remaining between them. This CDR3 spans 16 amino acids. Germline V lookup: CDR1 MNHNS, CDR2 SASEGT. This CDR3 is CASSTRDGVSNQPQHF. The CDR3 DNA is TGTGCCAGCAGCACCCGGGACGGAGTTAGCAATCAGCCCCAGCATTTT.

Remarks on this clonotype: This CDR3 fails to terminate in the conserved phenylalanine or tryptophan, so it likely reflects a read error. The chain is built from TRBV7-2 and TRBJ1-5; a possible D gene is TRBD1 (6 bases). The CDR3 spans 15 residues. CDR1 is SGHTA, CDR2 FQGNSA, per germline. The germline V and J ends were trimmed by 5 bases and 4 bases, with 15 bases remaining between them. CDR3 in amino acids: CASSQAGAVNQPQHL. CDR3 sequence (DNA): TGTGCCAGCAGCCAAGCAGGGGCCGTGAATCAGCCCCAGCATCTT.

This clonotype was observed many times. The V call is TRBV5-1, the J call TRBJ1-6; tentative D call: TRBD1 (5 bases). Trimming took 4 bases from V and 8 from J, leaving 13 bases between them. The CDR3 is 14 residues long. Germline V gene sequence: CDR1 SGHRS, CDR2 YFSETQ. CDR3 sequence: CASSGEGIHSPLHF. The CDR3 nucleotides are TGCGCCAGCAGCGGGGAGGGGATTCATTCACCCCTCCACTTT.

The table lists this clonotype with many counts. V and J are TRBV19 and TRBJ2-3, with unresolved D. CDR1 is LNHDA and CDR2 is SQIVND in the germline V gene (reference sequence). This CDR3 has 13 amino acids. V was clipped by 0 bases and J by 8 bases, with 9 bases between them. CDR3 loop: CASSIDLSVTQYF. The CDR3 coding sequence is TGTGCCAGTAGTATAGATCTGTCCGTTACGCAGTATTTT.

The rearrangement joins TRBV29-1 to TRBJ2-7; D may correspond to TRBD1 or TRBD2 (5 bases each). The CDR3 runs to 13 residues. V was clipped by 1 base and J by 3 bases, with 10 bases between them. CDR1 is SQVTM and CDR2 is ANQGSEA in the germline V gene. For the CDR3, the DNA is TGCAGCGTTGAAGCGCCGGGGCTCTACGAGCAGTACGTC. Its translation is CSVEAPGLYEQYV.

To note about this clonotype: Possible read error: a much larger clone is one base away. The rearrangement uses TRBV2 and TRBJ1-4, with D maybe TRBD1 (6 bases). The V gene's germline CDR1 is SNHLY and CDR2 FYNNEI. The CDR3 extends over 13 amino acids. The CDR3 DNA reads TGTGCCAGCTGGGGGGGGGCTCATGAAAGACTGTTTTTT. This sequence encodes CASWGGAHERLFF.

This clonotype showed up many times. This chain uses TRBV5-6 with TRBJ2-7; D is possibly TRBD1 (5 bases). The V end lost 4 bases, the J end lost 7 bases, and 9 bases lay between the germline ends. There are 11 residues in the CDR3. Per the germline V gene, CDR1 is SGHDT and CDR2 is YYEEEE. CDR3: CASSTQGEQYF. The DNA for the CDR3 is TGTGCCAGCAGCACCCAGGGAGAGCAGTACTTC.

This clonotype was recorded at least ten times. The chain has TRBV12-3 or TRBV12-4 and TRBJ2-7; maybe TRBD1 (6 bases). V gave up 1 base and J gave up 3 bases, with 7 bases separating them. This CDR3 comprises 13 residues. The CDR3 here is CASSLGTDYEQYF. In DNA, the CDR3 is TGTGCCAGCAGTTTAGGGACAGACTACGAGCAGTACTTC.

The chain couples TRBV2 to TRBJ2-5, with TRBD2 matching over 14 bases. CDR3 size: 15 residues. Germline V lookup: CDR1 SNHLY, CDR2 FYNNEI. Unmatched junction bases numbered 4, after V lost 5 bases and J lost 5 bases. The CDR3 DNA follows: TGTGCCAGCAGTCCGACTAGCGGGGGGGAGGAGACCCAGTACTTC. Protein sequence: CASSPTSGGEETQYF.

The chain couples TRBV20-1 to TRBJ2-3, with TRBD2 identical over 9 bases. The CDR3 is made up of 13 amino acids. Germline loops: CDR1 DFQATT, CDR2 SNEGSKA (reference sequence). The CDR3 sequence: CSDERGDTDTQYF. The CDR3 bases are TGCAGCGATGAGCGGGGGGACACAGATACGCAGTATTTT.

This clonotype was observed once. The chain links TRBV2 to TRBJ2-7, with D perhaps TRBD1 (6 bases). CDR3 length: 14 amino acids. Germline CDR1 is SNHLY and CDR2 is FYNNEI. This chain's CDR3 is CASSEAGVSYEQYV. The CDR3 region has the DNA TGCGCCAGCAGTGAGGCAGGGGTATCCTACGAGCAGTACGTC.

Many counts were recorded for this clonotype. CDR3 coding DNA: TGTGCCAGCAGCTTACGGCTCGGGCTAGCCAAAAACATTCAGTACTTC. Its protein is CASSLRLGLAKNIQYF. The chain combines TRBV11-2 with TRBJ2-4; D call uncertain. V was pared by 2 bases and J by 0 bases, with 11 bases between. The germline CDR1 and CDR2 sequences are SGHAT and FQNNGV. The CDR3 totals 16 residues.

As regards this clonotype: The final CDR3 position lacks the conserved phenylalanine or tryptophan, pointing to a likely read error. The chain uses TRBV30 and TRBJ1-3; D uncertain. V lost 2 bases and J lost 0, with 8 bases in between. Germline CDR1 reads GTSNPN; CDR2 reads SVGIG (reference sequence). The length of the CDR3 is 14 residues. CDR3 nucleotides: TGTGCCTGGAGTAGGCAGCCCTCTGGAAACACCATATATTCT. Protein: CAWSRQPSGNTIYS.

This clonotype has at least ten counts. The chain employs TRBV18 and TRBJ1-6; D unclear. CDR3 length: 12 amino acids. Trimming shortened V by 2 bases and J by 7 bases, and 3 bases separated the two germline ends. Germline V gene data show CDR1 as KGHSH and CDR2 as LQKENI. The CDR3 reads CASSPGNSPLHF. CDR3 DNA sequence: TGTGCCAGCTCACCAGGGAATTCACCCCTCCACTTT.

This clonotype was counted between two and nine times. CDR3 protein: CASSQRTGNTEAFF. The CDR3 coding sequence is TGTGCCAGCAGCCAAAGGACAGGGAACACTGAAGCTTTCTTT. The chain has TRBV3-1 and TRBJ1-1; TRBD1 aligns across 7 bases. The CDR3 is made up of 14 amino acids. Germline CDR1 LGHDT, CDR2 YNNKEL (reference sequence). V shed 2 bases and J 1 base; nucleotides not matched to a gene: 1.

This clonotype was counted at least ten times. For the CDR3, the DNA is TGTGCCAGTATAAGGGGACAGGGGAGCGGCTACACCTTC. Translated: CASIRGQGSGYTF. V gene TRBV19 combines with J gene TRBJ1-2; 10 positions agree with TRBD1. This CDR3 is built from 13 residues. Germline CDR1 and CDR2: LNHDA and SQIVND (reference sequence). The trim removed 7 bases at V and 8 bases at J, leaving 7 bases unmatched.

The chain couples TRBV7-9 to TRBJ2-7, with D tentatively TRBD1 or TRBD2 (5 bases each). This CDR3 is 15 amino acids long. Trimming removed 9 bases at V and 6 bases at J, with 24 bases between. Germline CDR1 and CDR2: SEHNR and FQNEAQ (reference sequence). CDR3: CASSGARITFREQYF. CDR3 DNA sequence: TGTGCCAGTTCCGGGGCAAGAATAACGTTCCGCGAGCAGTACTTC.

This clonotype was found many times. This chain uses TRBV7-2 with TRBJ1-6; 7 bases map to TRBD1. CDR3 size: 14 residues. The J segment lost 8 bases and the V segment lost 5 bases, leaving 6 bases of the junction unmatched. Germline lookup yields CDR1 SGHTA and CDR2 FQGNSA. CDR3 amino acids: CASSLQGRDSPLHF. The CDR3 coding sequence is TGTGCCAGCAGCCTACAGGGGCGGGATTCACCCCTCCACTTT.

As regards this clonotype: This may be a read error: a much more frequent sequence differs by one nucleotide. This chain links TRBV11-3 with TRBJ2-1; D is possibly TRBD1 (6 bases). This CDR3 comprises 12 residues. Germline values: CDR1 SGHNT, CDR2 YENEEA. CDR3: CASSFRGDEQLF. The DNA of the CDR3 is TGTGCCAGCAGCTTCAGGGGCGATGAGCAGCTCTTC.

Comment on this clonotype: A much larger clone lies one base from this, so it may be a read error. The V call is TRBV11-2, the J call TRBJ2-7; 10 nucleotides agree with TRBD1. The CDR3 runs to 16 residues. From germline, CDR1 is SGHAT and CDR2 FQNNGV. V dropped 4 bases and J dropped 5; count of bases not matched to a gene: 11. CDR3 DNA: TGTGCCAGCAGCTCCAGATCCGGGACAGGGGATAACGAGCAGTACTTC. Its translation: CASSSRSGTGDNEQYF.

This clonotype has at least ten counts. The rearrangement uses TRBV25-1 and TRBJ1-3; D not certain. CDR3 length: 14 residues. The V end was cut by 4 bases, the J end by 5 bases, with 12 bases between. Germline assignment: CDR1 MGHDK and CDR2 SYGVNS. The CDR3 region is CASSATGVRNTIYF. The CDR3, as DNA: TGTGCCAGCAGTGCTACGGGCGTTAGAAACACCATATATTTT.

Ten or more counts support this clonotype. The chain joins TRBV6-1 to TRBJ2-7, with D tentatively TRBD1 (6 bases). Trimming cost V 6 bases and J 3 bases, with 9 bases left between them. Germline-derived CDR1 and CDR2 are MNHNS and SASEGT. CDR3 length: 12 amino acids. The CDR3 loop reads CASRKDSYEQYF. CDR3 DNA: TGTGCCAGCAGGAAGGACAGCTACGAGCAGTACTTC.

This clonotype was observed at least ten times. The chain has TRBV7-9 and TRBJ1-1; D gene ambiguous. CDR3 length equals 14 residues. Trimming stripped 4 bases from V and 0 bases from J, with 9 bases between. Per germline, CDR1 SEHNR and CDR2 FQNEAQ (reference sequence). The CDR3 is CASSSDLMNTEAFF. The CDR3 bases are TGTGCCAGCAGCTCCGACCTTATGAACACTGAAGCTTTCTTT.

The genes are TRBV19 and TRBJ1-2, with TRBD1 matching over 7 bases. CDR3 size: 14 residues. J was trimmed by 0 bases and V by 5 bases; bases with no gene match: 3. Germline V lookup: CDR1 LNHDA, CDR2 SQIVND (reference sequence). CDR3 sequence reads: CASSRDSSNYGYTF. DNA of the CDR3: TGTGCCAGTAGTCGGGACAGCTCTAACTATGGCTACACCTTC.

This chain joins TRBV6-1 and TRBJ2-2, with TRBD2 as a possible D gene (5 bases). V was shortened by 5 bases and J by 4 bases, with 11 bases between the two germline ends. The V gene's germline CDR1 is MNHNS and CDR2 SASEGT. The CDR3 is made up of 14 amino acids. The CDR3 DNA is TGTGCCAGCAGTTTTAGCGTAAGCACCGGGGAGCTGTTTTTT. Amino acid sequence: CASSFSVSTGELFF.

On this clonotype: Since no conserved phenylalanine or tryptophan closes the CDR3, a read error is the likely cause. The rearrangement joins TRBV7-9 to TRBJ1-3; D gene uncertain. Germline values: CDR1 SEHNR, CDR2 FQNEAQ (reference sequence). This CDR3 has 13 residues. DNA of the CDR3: TGTGCCAGCGGCTTATCCTCTGGAAACACCATATATCTT. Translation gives CASGLSSGNTIYL.